This TCR beta chain was captured in a study of OX40 agonist ivuxolimab in advanced cancers. At the level of the study: Antecedent anti-PD-1, anti-PD-L1 or anti-CTLA-4 therapy was permissible, with roughly 36% having received some.

TCRdb's table, derived via immunoSEQ multiplex PCR, lists solely in-frame clones and lacks some. The sample yields some 78,000 clones, approximately 86% seen once. Germline V lookup: CDR1 SQVTM, CDR2 ANQGSEA. Trimming cost V 4 bases and J 4 bases; bases outside gene matches: 5. This CDR3 has 13 residues. The rearrangement links TRBV29-1 to TRBJ2-3, with 7 bases that match TRBD1. Sequenced here: CD4+ or CD8+ T cells sorted from blood, sampled in a trial of the OX40 agonist ivuxolimab. This TCR derives from an adult with an advanced solid tumor such as melanoma, head and neck, liver or kidney cancer. The CDR3 is CSVAGQVADTQYF. CDR3 nucleotides: TGCAGCGTTGCTGGACAGGTGGCAGATACGCAGTATTTT.